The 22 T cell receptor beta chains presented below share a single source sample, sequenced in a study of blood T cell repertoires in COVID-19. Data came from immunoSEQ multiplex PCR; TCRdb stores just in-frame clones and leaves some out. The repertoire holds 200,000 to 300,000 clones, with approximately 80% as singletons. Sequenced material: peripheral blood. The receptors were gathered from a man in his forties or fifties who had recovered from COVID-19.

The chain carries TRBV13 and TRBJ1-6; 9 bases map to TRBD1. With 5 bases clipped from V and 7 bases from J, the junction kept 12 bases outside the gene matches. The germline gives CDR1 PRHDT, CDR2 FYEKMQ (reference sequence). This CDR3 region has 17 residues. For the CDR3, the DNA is TGTGCCAGCAGCGTGACTATGGACAGGGGATTAAATTCACCCCTCCACTTT. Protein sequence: CASSVTMDRGLNSPLHF.

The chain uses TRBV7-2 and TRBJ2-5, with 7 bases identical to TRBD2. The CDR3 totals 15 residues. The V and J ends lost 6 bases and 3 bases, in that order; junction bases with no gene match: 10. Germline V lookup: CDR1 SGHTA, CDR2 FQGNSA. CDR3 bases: TGTGCCAGCAGTCATAAAGCGGGGATCGAAGAGACCCAGTACTTC. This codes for CASSHKAGIEETQYF.

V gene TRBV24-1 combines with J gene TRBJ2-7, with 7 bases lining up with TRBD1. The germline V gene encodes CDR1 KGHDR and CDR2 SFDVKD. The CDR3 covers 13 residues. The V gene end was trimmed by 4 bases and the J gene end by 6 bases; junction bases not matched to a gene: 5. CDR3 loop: CATSDNRGGEQYF. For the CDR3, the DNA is TGTGCCACCAGTGACAACAGGGGCGGCGAGCAGTACTTC.

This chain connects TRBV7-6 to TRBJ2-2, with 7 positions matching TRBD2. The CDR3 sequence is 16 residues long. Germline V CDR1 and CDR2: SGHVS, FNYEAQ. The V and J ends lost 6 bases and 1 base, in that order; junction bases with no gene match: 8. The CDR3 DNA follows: TGTGCCAGCAGTCCTAGAGAGCGGGGGAACACCGGGGAGCTGTTTTTT. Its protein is CASSPRERGNTGELFF.

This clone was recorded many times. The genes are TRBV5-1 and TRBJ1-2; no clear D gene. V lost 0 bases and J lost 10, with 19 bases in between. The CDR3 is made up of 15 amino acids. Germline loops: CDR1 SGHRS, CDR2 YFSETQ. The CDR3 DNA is TGCGCCAGCAGCTTGGAGGGCAGGCGGGAGGGCTTCTACACCTTC. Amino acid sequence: CASSLEGRREGFYTF.

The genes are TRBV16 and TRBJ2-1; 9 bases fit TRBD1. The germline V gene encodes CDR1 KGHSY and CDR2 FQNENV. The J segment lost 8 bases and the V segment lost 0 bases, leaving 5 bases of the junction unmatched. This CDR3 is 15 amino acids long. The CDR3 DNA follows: TGTGCCAGCAGCCAATCAGGGGACAGGGTCCATGAGCAGTTCTTC. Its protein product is CASSQSGDRVHEQFF. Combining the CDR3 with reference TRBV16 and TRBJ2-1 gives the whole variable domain GEEVAQTPKHLVRGEGQKAKLYCAPIKGHSYVFWYQQVLKNEFKFLISFQNENVFDETGMPKERFSAKCLPNSPCSLEIQATKLEDSAVYFCASSQSGDRVHEQFFGPGTRLTVL.

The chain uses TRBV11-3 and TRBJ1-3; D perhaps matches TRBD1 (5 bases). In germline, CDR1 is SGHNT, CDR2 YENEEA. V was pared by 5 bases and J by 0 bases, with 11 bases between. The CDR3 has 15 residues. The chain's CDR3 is CASSTDGHSGNTIYF. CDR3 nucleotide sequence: TGTGCCAGCAGCACGGACGGACACTCTGGAAACACCATATATTTT.

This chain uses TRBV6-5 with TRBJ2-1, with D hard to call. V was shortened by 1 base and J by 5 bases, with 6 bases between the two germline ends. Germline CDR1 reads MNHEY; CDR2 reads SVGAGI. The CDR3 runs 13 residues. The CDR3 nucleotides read TGTGCCAGCAGTTACTTGGCAGACAATGAGCAGTTCTTC. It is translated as CASSYLADNEQFF.

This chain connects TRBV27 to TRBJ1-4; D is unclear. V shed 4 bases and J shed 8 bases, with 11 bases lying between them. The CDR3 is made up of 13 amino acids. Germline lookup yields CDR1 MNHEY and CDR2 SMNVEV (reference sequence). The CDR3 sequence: CASSSALLEKLFF. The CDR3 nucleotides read TGTGCCAGCAGTTCCGCTTTACTCGAAAAACTGTTTTTT.

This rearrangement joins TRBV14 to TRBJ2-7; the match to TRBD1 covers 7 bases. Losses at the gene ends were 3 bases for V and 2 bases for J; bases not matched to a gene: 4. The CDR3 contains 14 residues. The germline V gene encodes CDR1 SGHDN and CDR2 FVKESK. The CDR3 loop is CASSHPGTAYEQYF. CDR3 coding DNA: TGTGCCAGCAGCCACCCGGGGACAGCCTACGAGCAGTACTTC.

As DNA, the CDR3 is TGTGCCAGCAGCCCCCTTGTCCAGTCTAATGAAAAACTGTTTTTT. Translating it yields CASSPLVQSNEKLFF. The chain is built from TRBV5-5 and TRBJ1-4; D unclear. CDR3 length: 15 residues. V was trimmed by 4 bases and J by 3 bases, leaving 13 bases between them. Germline loops: CDR1 SGHKS, CDR2 YYEKEE (reference sequence).

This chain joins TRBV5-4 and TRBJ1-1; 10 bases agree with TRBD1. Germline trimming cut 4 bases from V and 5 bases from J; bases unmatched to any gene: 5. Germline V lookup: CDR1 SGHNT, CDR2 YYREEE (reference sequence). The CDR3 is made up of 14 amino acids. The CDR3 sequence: CASSLGTGETEAFF. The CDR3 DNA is TGTGCCAGCAGCCTAGGGACAGGGGAGACTGAAGCTTTCTTT.

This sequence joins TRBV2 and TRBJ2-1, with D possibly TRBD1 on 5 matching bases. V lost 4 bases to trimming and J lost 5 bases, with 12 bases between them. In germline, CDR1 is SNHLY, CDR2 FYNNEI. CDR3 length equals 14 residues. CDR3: CASSVRGRDNEQFF. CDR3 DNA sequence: TGTGCCAGCAGTGTTAGGGGCAGGGACAATGAGCAGTTCTTC.

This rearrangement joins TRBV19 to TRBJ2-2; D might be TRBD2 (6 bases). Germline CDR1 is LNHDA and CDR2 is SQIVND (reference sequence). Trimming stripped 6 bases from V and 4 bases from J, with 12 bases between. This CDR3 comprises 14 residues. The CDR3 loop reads CASSELAFTGELFF. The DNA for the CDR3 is TGTGCCAGTAGCGAACTAGCTTTCACCGGGGAGCTGTTTTTT.

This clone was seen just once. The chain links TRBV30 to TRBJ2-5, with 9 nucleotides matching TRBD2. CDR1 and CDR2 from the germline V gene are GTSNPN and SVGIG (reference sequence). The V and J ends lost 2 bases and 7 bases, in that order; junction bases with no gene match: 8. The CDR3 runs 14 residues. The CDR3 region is CAWSISGGRGTQYF. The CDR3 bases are TGTGCCTGGAGTATTAGCGGGGGCCGGGGGACCCAGTACTTC.

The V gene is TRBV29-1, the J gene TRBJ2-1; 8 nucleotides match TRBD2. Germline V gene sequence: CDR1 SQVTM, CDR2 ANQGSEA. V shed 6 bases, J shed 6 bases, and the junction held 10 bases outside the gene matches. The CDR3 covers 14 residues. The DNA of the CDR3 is TGCAGCGTATCCGGGGCGGGAGGAGGCAATGAGCAGTTCTTC. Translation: CSVSGAGGGNEQFF.

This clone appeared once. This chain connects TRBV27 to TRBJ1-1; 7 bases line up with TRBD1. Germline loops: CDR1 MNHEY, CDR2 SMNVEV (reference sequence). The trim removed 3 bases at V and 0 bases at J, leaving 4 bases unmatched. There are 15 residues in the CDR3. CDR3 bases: TGTGCCAGCAGTTTGGGACAGAATATGAACACTGAAGCTTTCTTT. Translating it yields CASSLGQNMNTEAFF.

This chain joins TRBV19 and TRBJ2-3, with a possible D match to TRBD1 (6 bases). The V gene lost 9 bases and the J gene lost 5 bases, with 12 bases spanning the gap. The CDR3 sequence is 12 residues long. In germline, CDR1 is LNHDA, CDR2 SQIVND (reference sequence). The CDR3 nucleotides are TGTGCCAGCTCAAAACAGGGAGATACGCAGTATTTT. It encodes CASSKQGDTQYF.

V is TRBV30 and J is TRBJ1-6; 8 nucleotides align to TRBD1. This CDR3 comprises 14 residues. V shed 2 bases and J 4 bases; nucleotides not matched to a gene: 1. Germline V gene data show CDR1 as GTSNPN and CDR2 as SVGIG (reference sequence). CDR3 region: CAWSRQGYNSPLHF. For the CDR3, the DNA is TGTGCCTGGAGTAGACAGGGGTATAATTCACCCCTCCACTTT.

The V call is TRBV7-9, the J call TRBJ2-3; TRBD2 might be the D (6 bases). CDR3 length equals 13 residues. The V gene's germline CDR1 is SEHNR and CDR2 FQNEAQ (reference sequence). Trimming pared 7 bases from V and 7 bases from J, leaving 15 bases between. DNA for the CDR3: TGTGCCAGCAACATTGGAGGGGTCAATACGCAGTATTTT. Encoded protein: CASNIGGVNTQYF. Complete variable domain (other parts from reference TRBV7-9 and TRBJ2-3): DTGVSQNPRHKITKRGQNVTFRCDPISEHNRLYWYRQTLGQGPEFLTYFQNEAQLEKSRLLSDRFSAERPKGSFSTLEIQRTEQGDSAMYLCASNIGGVNTQYFGPGTRLTVL.

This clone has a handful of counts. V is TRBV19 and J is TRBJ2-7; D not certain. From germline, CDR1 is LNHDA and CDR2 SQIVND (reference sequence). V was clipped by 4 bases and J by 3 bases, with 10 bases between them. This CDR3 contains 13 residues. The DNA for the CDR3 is TGTGCCAGTAGTAGTCACAGTTACTACGAGCAGTACTTC. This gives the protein CASSSHSYYEQYF.

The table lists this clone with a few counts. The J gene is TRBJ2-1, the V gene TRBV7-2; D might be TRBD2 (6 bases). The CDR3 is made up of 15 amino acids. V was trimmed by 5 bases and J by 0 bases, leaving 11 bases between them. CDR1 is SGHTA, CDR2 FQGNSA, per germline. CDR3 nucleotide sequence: TGTGCCAGCAGCATCCTAGCGACCTCCTACAATGAGCAGTTCTTC. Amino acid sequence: CASSILATSYNEQFF.